A single sample is the source of the 28 T cell receptor beta chains below, sequenced in a study of naive and memory T cell subsets. Ligated cDNA underwent four rounds of PCR with nested alpha and beta constant region primers and SP2. TCRdb itself ran the 5' RACE reads through MiXCR, one entry per CDR3 protein. There are about 62,000 distinct CDR3 sequences in the sample; 6.5% to 9% occur only once, and 19% lies in the top ten. A UMI-containing oligonucleotide was joined by 3' ligation to the TCR cDNA template. The receptors stem from a female donor in good health.

The chain uses TRBV12-3 or TRBV12-4 and TRBJ1-1; D is perhaps TRBD1 (5 bases). This CDR3 contains 14 residues. V was clipped by 2 bases and J by 3 bases, with 10 bases between them. The CDR3 DNA sequence: TGTGCCAGCAGTTTAAGGGGCCCAGACACTGAAGCTTTCTTT. Translated: CASSLRGPDTEAFF.

CDR3 DNA: TGTGCCAGCAAACCATCCGTGACAGCCGGCTTGAGTGCTTTCTTT. Protein sequence: CASKPSVTAGLSAFF. The chain is built from TRBV7-3 and TRBJ1-1, with D tentatively TRBD1 (5 bases). Trimming pared 7 bases from V and 11 bases from J, leaving 26 bases between. The CDR3 contains 15 residues. Germline values: CDR1 SGHTA, CDR2 FQGTGA.

Only a few counts were recorded for this clonotype. The gene calls are TRBV7-3 and TRBJ1-1; D possibly corresponds to TRBD1 (5 bases). The CDR3 covers 15 residues. Trimming shortened V by 2 bases and J by 5 bases, and 15 bases separated the two germline ends. CDR1 is SGHTA and CDR2 is FQGTGA in the germline V gene. This CDR3 reads CASSLGPGGETEAFF. CDR3 bases: TGTGCCAGCAGCTTAGGCCCGGGGGGGGAAACTGAAGCTTTCTTT.

The table lists this clonotype with many counts. The V call is TRBV12-3 or TRBV12-4, the J call TRBJ1-5; the match to TRBD1 covers 7 bases. The length of the CDR3 is 16 residues. J gave up 2 bases and V 5 bases, and 9 bases lay outside the gene matches. The CDR3: CASSPGTAGRNQPQHF. The CDR3 coding sequence is TGTGCCAGCAGTCCAGGGACAGCCGGTCGCAATCAGCCCCAGCATTTT.

A few counts support this clonotype. The chain joins TRBV10-3 to TRBJ2-5; TRBD1 agrees at 7 bases. Germline V gene sequence: CDR1 ENHRY, CDR2 SYGVKD. The CDR3 is 13 amino acids. V was clipped by 10 bases and J by 5 bases; unmatched bases: 10. The CDR3 region is CATGTASTETQYF. The CDR3 nucleotides read TGTGCCACCGGGACAGCTTCGACGGAGACCCAGTACTTC.

This clonotype was observed a few times. The V gene is TRBV6-5, the J gene TRBJ1-2; 10 nucleotides align to TRBD1. The germline CDR1 and CDR2 sequences are MNHEY and SVGAGI. The trim removed 2 bases at V and 5 bases at J, leaving 2 bases unmatched. The CDR3 contains 14 residues. The CDR3 region has the DNA TGTGCCAGCAGTTACCGGGACAGGGGATATGGCTACACCTTC. Translated, it gives CASSYRDRGYGYTF.

The table lists this clonotype with many counts. J is TRBJ2-1 and V is TRBV11-3; 12 nucleotides match TRBD2. The CDR3 is 16 amino acids. Germline V gene sequence: CDR1 SGHNT, CDR2 YENEEA. V lost 1 base and J lost 5; bases outside the gene matches: 3. The DNA for the CDR3 is TGTGCCAGCAGCTTAGGTCGACTAGCGGGGGACAATGAGCAGTTCTTC. It yields the protein CASSLGRLAGDNEQFF.

This clonotype was picked up a small number of times. This CDR3 reads CASSSRANPEEKLFF. The CDR3 DNA reads as TGTGCCAGCAGTAGCCGGGCCAACCCGGAGGAAAAACTGTTTTTT. The chain employs TRBV12-3 or TRBV12-4 and TRBJ1-4, with D unresolved. CDR3 length: 15 residues. V lost 5 bases to trimming and J lost 8 bases, with 18 bases between them.

The chain is built from TRBV5-1 and TRBJ1-6; D uncertain. V was trimmed by 0 bases and J by 7 bases, leaving 11 bases between them. Per the germline V gene, CDR1 is SGHRS and CDR2 is YFSETQ. The CDR3 is made up of 15 amino acids. The CDR3 nucleotides read TGCGCCAGCAGCTTGGTGGATAGCAGCAATTCACCCCTCCACTTT. Amino acid sequence: CASSLVDSSNSPLHF.

With regard to this clonotype: The CDR3 ends on some other residue instead of the conserved phenylalanine or tryptophan, so this is likely a read error. The CDR3 region is CATSGRPEETQYL. The CDR3 nucleotides read TGTGCCACCAGCGGTAGACCGGAGGAGACCCAGTACTTA. The V and J genes are TRBV15 and TRBJ2-5; D is ambiguous. Trimming removed 5 bases from V and 5 bases from J, with 12 bases in between. CDR3 length: 13 residues. In germline, CDR1 is LNHNV, CDR2 YYDKDF (reference sequence).

The chain carries TRBV7-9 and TRBJ1-2; 7 nucleotides match TRBD1. The CDR3 sequence is 15 residues long. CDR1 and CDR2 from the germline V gene are SEHNR and FQNEAQ (reference sequence). V lost 3 bases to trimming and J lost 2 bases; unmatched junction nucleotides: 6. CDR3 sequence: CASSFGTEKNYGYTF. In DNA, the CDR3 is TGTGCCAGCAGCTTCGGGACAGAGAAGAACTATGGCTACACCTTC.

This clonotype was seen many times. J is TRBJ2-2 and V is TRBV20-1; TRBD1 or TRBD2 may be the D gene (5 bases each). Germline assignment: CDR1 DFQATT and CDR2 SNEGSKA (reference sequence). Trimming cost V 4 bases and J 1 base, with 19 bases left between them. The CDR3 has 17 amino acids. CDR3 nucleotide sequence: TGCAGTGCTACCTACCAAACTAGGGGAAAGAACACCGGGGAGCTGTTTTTT. Translated: CSATYQTRGKNTGELFF.

The sample holds many counts of this clonotype. The chain has TRBV7-2 and TRBJ1-1; D possibly corresponds to TRBD1 (5 bases). V was cut by 7 bases and J by 5 bases, with 17 bases left in between. Germline CDR1 is SGHTA and CDR2 is FQGNSA. This CDR3 comprises 14 residues. CDR3 region: CASNAGGGGTEAFF. The CDR3, as DNA: TGTGCCAGCAACGCCGGGGGGGGAGGGACTGAAGCTTTCTTT.

There are a few counts of this clonotype. The CDR3 DNA is TGTGCCAGCAGTTACTCGGGCAGACTTGGCTCTGGAAACACCATATATTTT. It codes for CASSYSGRLGSGNTIYF. The chain is built from TRBV6-5 and TRBJ1-3; D ambiguous. The CDR3 contains 17 residues. Germline loops: CDR1 MNHEY, CDR2 SVGAGI. Trimming took off 0 bases at V and 0 bases at J, with 12 bases between the two ends.

This clonotype has a count of ten or more. The CDR3 protein is CSAPGTTQETQYF. In DNA, the CDR3 is TGCAGTGCTCCGGGAACCACCCAGGAGACCCAGTACTTC. The chain employs TRBV20-1 and TRBJ2-5, with D possibly being TRBD2 (5 bases). The CDR3 runs 13 residues. Germline V gives CDR1 DFQATT, CDR2 SNEGSKA (reference sequence). Trimming pared 5 bases from V and 5 bases from J, leaving 15 bases between.

This chain links TRBV6-5 with TRBJ1-1; 8 bases agree with TRBD1. Germline-derived CDR1 and CDR2 are MNHEY and SVGAGI. V lost 5 bases, J lost 8 bases, and 7 bases stayed unmatched. The CDR3 spans 13 residues. For the CDR3, the DNA is TGTGCCAGCAGTCAGACAGGGGTACAGGAAGCTTTCTTT. Translated: CASSQTGVQEAFF.

This clonotype was counted between two and nine times. The rearrangement joins TRBV5-1 to TRBJ2-3; TRBD1 agrees at 10 bases. The CDR3 is made up of 18 amino acids. Trimming took 0 bases from V and 7 from J; bases not matched to a gene: 14. The germline V gene encodes CDR1 SGHRS and CDR2 YFSETQ. The CDR3 region is CASSLEPQTGGVPNTQYF. The CDR3 DNA sequence: TGCGCCAGCAGCTTGGAACCCCAGACAGGGGGCGTGCCAAATACGCAGTATTTT.

This clonotype was seen only a few times. The chain combines TRBV12-3 or TRBV12-4 with TRBJ2-5, with 11 positions matching TRBD1. Trimming at V came to 5 bases and at J to 5 bases, leaving 4 bases not matched to a gene. The CDR3 is made up of 14 amino acids. The CDR3 nucleotides read TGTGCCAGCAGTAGGACAGGGGGCGTTGAGACCCAGTACTTC. Protein: CASSRTGGVETQYF.

This clonotype was detected only a few times. The chain couples TRBV27 to TRBJ2-7; either TRBD1 or TRBD2 may fit D (5 bases each). Germline V gene data show CDR1 as MNHEY and CDR2 as SMNVEV (reference sequence). Trimming took off 2 bases at V and 7 bases at J, with 15 bases between the two ends. The length of the CDR3 is 14 residues. CDR3 bases: TGTGCCAGCAGTTTACGAGGGGCCCTGCGGGAGCAGTACTTC. Translation gives CASSLRGALREQYF.

The table lists this clonotype with many counts. The CDR3 region is CAWRLGQGNSPLHF. Here the CDR3 DNA reads TGTGCCTGGAGGTTGGGACAGGGAAATTCACCCCTCCACTTT. This chain links TRBV30 with TRBJ1-6; TRBD1 matches 9 bases. Germline V gives CDR1 GTSNPN, CDR2 SVGIG (reference sequence). The CDR3 extends over 14 amino acids. Unmatched junction bases numbered 4, after V lost 3 bases and J lost 7 bases. Drawing the rest from reference TRBV30 and TRBJ1-6, the complete variable domain is SQTIHQWPATLVQPVGSPLSLECTVEGTSNPNLYWYRQAAGRGLQLLFYSVGIGQISSEVPQNLSASRPQDRQFILSSKKLLLSDSGFYLCAWRLGQGNSPLHFGNGTRLTVT.

V usage is TRBV10-3 and J usage is TRBJ1-1; 9 bases are a match to TRBD1. Germline lookup yields CDR1 ENHRY and CDR2 SYGVKD. This CDR3 region has 15 residues. V dropped 0 bases and J dropped 2; count of bases not matched to a gene: 1. CDR3 loop: CAISESDRGNTEAFF. CDR3 sequence (DNA): TGTGCCATCAGTGAGTCGGACAGGGGAAACACTGAAGCTTTCTTT.

The genes are TRBV28 and TRBJ1-2; 9 bases align to TRBD1. Germline loops: CDR1 MDHEN, CDR2 SYDVKM. Trimming took 5 bases from V and 4 from J; bases not matched to a gene: 8. The CDR3 loop spans 15 amino acids. The CDR3 spells CASSESTGGSYGYTF. The CDR3 DNA sequence: TGTGCCAGCAGTGAATCGACAGGGGGGTCCTATGGCTACACCTTC.

This clonotype was seen at least ten times. The V call is TRBV6-4, the J call TRBJ1-6; D call uncertain. Germline loops: CDR1 MRHNA, CDR2 SNTAGT. The V end was cut by 0 bases, the J end by 9 bases, with 12 bases between. The CDR3 loop spans 15 amino acids. The CDR3 protein is CASSDSGSSGSPLHF. CDR3 bases: TGTGCCAGCAGTGACTCTGGATCCAGCGGTTCACCCCTCCACTTT.

This clonotype has just a few counts. The rearrangement links TRBV19 to TRBJ2-3; TRBD2 might be the D (6 bases). CDR3 size: 17 residues. V gave up 3 bases and J gave up 0 bases, with 16 bases separating them. Germline lookup yields CDR1 LNHDA and CDR2 SQIVND (reference sequence). The DNA for the CDR3 is TGTGCCAGTAGTATGGCCTCCGGGACTCGAAGCACAGATACGCAGTATTTT. This encodes CASSMASGTRSTDTQYF.

The chain recombines TRBV2 with TRBJ2-3, with D tentatively TRBD1 or TRBD2 (5 bases each). The CDR3 totals 14 residues. Trimming shortened V by 7 bases and J by 1 base, and 12 bases separated the two germline ends. Germline CDR1 SNHLY, CDR2 FYNNEI. The CDR3 DNA reads TGTGCCAGCATGGTGGGACGGGGCACAGATACGCAGTATTTT. This gives the protein CASMVGRGTDTQYF.

This clonotype was detected ten times or more. The chain uses TRBV10-1 and TRBJ2-6; D is possibly TRBD1 or TRBD2 (5 bases each). V lost 3 bases and J 0 bases, leaving 12 bases between the germline ends. Germline-derived CDR1 and CDR2 are WNHNN and SYGVQD (reference sequence). CDR3 length: 17 residues. For the CDR3, the DNA is TGCGCCAGCAGTGAACCGGGACGGTCCTCTGGGGCCAACGTCCTGACTTTC. It translates to CASSEPGRSSGANVLTF.

This clonotype has a count of ten or more. V is TRBV5-1 and J is TRBJ1-2; no clear D gene. Germline CDR1 is SGHRS and CDR2 is YFSETQ. The CDR3 is 13 amino acids. V gave up 4 bases and J gave up 8 bases, with 15 bases separating them. The CDR3 DNA sequence: TGCGCCAGCAGCCAGACGCTCAGTGGAGGCTACACCTTC. It yields the protein CASSQTLSGGYTF.

This clonotype was recorded many times. The chain carries TRBV7-2 and TRBJ1-1; D unclear. The CDR3 has 14 amino acids. The germline V and J ends were trimmed by 1 base and 0 bases, with 6 bases remaining between them. The germline V gene has CDR1 SGHTA and CDR2 FQGNSA. CDR3 in DNA: TGTGCCAGCAGCTTAGTGCCACTGAACACTGAAGCTTTCTTT. It yields the protein CASSLVPLNTEAFF.